The present T cell receptor (beta chain) was sequenced within a study of blood T cell repertoires in COVID-19. Study details: Whether acute or convalescent, the COVID-19 samples came from the United States, Italy and Spain.

Data came from immunoSEQ multiplex PCR; TCRdb stores just in-frame clones and leaves some out. The sample holds about 120,000 clones, 75% to 90% seen once. Looked up from germline, CDR1 is SGHAT and CDR2 is FQNNGV. CDR3 length: 13 residues. V shed 0 bases and J shed 4 bases, with 6 bases lying between them. This chain uses TRBV11-2 with TRBJ2-5; no clear D gene. The clonotype was recovered from a woman aged 70-85 years with acute or convalescent COVID-19. Specimen: peripheral blood. The CDR3 bases are TGTGCCAGCAGCTTAGATTTGGCAGAGACCCAGTACTTC. Protein product: CASSLDLAETQYF. The whole variable domain, remainder taken from reference TRBV11-2 and TRBJ2-5, is EAGVAQSPRYKIIEKRQSVAFWCNPISGHATLYWYQQILGQGPKLLIQFQNNGVVDDSQLPKDRFSAERLKGVDSTLKIQPAKLEDSAVYLCASSLDLAETQYFGPGTRLLVL.